This TCR beta chain stems from a study of T cell responses to AZD1222 COVID-19 vaccine. With 2 bases clipped from V and 7 bases from J, the junction kept 6 bases outside the gene matches. The length of the CDR3 is 16 residues. From germline, CDR1 is MNHEY and CDR2 SMNVEV (reference sequence). Regarding this clone: Its target is unknown.

The study's findings and limits: Donors were chiefly white British, with a greater number of females, and clonal diversity was perhaps underestimated.

Repertoires were generated with immunoSEQ multiplex PCR, while TCRdb's copy carries only in-frame clones and drops some. In the table there are approximately 100,000 clones, roughly 86% of which are singletons. The receptor was derived from an adult in good health. The gene calls are TRBV27 and TRBJ1-6, with 9 bases that match TRBD1. The sequenced sample was peripheral blood, obtained on day 0 of MenACWY control vaccination. The CDR3: CASSLTGGGQNSPLHF. The CDR3 DNA is TGTGCCAGCAGTTTAACAGGGGGCGGCCAAAATTCACCCCTCCACTTT.